The clone carrying this T cell receptor beta chain showed up just a few times. Its antigen remains unidentified. MiXCR, run by TCRdb on the reads, gives a single entry per CDR3 protein. The table lists hundreds of thousands of distinct CDR3 sequences, 33% of them singletons, with over 15% in the top ten. These data belong to a study of T cell repertoires in cytomegalovirus infection. Background on the study: Alongside well-studied HLA-B-restricted CMV epitopes, recently identified HLA-C-restricted CMV epitopes were also used. Indications came from public TCR beta signatures; they pointed to CMV infection and to a matching HLA type.

Notes on the study in general: What dominated the ex vivo response were HLA-C-restricted CMV-specific TCR beta clonotypes. The cumulative frequency of public TCR beta families distinguished individuals who carried CMV together with the relevant HLA.

This sequence originates from a human donor in good health (CMV status not recorded). Some clones in this sample may be carry-over from other donors' samples. Sequencing used cultured PBMCs, obtained from culture after CMV antigen stimulation.

The CDR3 region is CASSSTGDEQYF. The CDR3 nucleotides read TGTGCCAGCAGCTCGACAGGGGACGAGCAGTACTTC. This sequence joins TRBV11-1 and TRBJ2-7; 8 positions agree with TRBD1. CDR1 and CDR2 (germline): SGHAT, FQDESV (reference sequence). Trimming cost V 4 bases and J 5 bases; bases outside gene matches: 1. The CDR3 is 12 residues long.